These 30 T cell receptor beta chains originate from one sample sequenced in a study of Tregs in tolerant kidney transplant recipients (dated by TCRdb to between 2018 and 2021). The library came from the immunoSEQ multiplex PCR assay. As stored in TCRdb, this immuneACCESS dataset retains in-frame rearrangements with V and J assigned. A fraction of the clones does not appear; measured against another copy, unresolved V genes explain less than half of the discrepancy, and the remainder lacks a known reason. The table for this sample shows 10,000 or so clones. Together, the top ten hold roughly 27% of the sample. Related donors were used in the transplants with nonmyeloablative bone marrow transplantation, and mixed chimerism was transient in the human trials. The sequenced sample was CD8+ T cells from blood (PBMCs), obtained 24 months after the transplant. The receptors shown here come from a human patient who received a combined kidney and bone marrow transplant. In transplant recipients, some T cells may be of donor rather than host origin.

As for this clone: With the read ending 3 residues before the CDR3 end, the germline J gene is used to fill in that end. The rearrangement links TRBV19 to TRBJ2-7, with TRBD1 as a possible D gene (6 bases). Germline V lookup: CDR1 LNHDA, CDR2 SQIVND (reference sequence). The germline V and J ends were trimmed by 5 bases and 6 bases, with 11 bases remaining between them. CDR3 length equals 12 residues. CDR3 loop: CASSPWGREQYF. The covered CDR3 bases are TGTGCCAGTAGTCCCTGGGGGCGCGAG.

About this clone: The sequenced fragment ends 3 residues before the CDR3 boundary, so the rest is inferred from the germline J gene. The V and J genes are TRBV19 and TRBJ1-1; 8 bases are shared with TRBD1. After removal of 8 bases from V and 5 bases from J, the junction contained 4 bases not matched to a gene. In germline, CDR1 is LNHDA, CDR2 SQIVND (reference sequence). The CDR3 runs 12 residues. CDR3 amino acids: CASGQGGTEAFF. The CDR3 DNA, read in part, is TGTGCCAGTGGACAGGGAGGGACTGAA.

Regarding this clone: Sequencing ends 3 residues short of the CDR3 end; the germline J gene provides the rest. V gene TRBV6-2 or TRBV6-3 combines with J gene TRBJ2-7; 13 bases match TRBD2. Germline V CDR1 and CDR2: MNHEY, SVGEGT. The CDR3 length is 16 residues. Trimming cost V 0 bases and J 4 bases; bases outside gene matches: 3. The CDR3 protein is CASSYSRTSGSYEQYF. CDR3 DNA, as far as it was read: TGTGCCAGCAGTTACTCGCGGACTAGCGGGAGTTACGAG.

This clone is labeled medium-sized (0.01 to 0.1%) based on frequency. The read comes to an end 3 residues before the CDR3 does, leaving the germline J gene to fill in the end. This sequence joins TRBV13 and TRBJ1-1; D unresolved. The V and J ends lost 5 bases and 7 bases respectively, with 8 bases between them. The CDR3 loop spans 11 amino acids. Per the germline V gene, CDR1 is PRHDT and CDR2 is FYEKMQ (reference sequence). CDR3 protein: CASSHSLEAFF. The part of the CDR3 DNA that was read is TGTGCCAGCAGCCACAGCCTTGAA.

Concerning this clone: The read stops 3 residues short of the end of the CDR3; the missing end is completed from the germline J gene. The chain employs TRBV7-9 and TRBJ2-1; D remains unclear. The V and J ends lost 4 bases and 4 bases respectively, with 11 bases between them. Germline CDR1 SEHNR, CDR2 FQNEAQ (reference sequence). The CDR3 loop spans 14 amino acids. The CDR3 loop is CASSYPLGYNEQFF. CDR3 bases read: TGTGCCAGCAGCTACCCCTTAGGGTACAATGAG.

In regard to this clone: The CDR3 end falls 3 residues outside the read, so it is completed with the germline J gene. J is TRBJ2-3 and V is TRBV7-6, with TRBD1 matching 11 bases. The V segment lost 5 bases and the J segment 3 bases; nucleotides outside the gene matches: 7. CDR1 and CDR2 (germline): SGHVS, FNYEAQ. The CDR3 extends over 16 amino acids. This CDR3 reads CASSPRTGGFTDTQYF. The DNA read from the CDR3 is TGTGCCAGCAGCCCCAGGACAGGGGGCTTTACAGATACG.

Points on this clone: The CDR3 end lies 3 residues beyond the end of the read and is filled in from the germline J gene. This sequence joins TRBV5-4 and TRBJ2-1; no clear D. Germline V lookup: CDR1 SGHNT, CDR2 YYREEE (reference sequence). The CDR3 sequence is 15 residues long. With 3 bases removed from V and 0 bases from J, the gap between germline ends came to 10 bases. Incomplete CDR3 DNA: TGTGCCAGCAGCTCGGTTTTGAGCTCCTACAATGAG. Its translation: CASSSVLSSYNE. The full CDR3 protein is CASSSVLSSYNEQFF. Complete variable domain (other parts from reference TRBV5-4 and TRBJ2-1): ETGVTQSPTHLIKTRGQQVTLRCSSQSGHNTVSWYQQALGQGPQFIFQYYREEENGRGNFPPRFSGLQFPNYSSELNVNALELDDSALYLCASSSVLSSYNEQFFGPGTRLTVL.

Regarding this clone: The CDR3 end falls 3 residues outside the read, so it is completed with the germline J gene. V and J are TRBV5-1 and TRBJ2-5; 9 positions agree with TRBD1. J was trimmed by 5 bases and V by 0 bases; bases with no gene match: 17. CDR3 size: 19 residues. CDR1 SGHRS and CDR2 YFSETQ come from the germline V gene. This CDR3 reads CASSLEGTGGDFPPETQYF. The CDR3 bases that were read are TGCGCCAGCAGCTTGGAGGGTACAGGGGGCGACTTTCCTCCTGAGACC.

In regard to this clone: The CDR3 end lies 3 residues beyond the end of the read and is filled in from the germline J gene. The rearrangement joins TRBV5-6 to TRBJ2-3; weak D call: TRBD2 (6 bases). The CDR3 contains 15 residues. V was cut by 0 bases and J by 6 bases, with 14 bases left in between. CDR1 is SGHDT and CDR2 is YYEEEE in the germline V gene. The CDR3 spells CASSLGIAGMDTQYF. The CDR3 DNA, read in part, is TGTGCCAGCAGCTTGGGAATCGCGGGAATGGATACG.

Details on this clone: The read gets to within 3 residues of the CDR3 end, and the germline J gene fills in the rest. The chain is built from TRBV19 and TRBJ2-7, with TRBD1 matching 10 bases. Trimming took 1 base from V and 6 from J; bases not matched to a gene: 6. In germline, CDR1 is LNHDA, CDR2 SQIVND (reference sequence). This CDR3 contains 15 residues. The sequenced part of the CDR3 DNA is TGTGCCAGTAGTATAGGGTCCGGGACAGGGGCCGAG. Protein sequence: CASSIGSGTGAE. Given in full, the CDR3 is CASSIGSGTGAEQYF.

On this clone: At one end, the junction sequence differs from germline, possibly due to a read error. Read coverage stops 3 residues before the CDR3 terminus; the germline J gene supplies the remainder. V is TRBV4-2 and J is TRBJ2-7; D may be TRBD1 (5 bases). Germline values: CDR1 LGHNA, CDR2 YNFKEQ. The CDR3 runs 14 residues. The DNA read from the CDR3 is TGCGCCAGCAGCCAAGATTCTGACAGCTACGAG. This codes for CASSQDSDSYE. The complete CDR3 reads CASSQDSDSYEQYF.

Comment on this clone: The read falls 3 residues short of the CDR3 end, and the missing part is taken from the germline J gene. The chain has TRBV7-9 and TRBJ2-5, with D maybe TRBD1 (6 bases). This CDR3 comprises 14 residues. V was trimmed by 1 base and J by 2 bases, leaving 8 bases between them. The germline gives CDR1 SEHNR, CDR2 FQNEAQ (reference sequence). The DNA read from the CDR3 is TGTGCCAGCAGCTTAGTGCAGGGGCAAGAGACC. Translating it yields CASSLVQGQET. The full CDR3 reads CASSLVQGQETQYF.

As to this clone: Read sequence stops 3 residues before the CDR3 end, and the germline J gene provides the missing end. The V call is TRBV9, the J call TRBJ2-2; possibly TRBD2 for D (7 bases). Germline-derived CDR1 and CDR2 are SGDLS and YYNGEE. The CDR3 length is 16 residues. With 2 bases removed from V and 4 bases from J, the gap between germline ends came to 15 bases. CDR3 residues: CASSVVGEGVTGELFF. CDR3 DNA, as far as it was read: TGTGCCAGCAGCGTGGTCGGGGAGGGGGTCACCGGGGAG.

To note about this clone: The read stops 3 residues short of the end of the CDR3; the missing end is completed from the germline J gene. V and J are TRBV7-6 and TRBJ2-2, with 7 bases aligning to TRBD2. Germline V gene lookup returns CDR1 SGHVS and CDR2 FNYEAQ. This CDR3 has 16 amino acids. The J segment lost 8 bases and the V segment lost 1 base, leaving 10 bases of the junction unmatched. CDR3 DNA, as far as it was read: TGTGCCAGCAGCTTAGAGGCGGGAGAGGATTTGGGGGAG. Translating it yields CASSLEAGEDLGE. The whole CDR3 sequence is CASSLEAGEDLGELFF.

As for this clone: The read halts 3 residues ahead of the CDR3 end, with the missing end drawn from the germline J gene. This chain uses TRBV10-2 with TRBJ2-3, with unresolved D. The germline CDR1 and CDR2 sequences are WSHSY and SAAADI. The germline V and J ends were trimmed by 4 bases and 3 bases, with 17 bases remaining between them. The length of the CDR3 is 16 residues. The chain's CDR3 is CASSVVVALGTDTQYF. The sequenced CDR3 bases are TGCGCCAGCAGTGTTGTTGTAGCCCTGGGTACAGATACG.

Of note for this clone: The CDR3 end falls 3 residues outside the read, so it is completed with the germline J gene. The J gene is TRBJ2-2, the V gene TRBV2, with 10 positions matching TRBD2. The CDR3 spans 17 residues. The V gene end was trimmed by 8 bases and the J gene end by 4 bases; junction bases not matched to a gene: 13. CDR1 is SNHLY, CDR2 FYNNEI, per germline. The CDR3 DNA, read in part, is TGTGCCAGCCTCAGGGTAGCGGGAGGCCAAGCCACCGGGGAG. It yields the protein CASLRVAGGQATGE. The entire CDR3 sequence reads CASLRVAGGQATGELFF.

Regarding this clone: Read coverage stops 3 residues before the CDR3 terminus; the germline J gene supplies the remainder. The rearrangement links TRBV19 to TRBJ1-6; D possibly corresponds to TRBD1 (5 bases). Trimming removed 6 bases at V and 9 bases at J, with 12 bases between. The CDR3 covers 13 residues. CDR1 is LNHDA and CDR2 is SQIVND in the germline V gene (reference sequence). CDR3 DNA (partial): TGTGCCAGTAGCATGGGGCTGGTTTCACCC. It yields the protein CASSMGLVSP. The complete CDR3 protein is CASSMGLVSPLHF.

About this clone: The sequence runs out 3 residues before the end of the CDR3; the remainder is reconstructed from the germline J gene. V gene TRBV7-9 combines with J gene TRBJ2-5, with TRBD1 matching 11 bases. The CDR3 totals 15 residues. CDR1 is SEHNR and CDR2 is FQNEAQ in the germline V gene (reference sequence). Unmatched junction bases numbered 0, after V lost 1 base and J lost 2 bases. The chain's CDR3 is CASSLGDRGQETQYF. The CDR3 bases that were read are TGTGCCAGCAGCTTAGGGGACAGGGGGCAAGAGACC.

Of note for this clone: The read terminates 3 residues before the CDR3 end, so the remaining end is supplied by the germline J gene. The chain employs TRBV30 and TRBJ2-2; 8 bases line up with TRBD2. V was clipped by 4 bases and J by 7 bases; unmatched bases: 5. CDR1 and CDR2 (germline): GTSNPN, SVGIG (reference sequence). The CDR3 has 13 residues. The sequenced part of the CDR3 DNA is TGTGCCTGGACGGGAGGGGCCGGCGGGGAG. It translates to CAWTGGAGGE. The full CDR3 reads CAWTGGAGGELFF.

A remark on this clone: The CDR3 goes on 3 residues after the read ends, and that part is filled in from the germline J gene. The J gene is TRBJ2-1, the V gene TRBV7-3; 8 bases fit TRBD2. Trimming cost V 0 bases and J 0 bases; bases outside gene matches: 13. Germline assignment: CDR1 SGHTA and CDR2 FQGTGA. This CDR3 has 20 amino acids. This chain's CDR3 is CASSLTHRGSGASSYNEQFF. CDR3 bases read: TGTGCCAGCAGCTTAACTCATAGGGGTAGCGGGGCGAGCTCCTACAATGAG.

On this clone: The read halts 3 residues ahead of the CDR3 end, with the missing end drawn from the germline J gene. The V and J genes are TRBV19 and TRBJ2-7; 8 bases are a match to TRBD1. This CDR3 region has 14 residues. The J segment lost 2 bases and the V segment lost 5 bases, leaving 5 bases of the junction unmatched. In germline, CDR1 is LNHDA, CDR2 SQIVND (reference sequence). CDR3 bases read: TGTGCCAGTAGTGGCGGCAGGGGGCCCTACGAG. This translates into CASSGGRGPYE. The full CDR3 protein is CASSGGRGPYEQYF.

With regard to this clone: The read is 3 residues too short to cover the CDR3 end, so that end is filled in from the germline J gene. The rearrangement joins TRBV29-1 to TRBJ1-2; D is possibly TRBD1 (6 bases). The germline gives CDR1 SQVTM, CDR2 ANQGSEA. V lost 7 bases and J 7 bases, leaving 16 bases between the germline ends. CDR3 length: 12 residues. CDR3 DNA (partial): TGCAGCGCCGAGTCGGGGGGGCTTGGC. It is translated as CSAESGGLG. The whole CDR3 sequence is CSAESGGLGYTF.

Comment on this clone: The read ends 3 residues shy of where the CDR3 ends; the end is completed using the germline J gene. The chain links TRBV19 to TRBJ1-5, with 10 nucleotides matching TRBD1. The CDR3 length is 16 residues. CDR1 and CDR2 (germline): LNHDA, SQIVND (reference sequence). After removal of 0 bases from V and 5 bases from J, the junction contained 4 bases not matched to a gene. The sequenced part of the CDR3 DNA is TGTGCCAGTAGTATAGATCGGACAGGGGGAGATCAGCCC. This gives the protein CASSIDRTGGDQP. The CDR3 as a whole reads CASSIDRTGGDQPQHF. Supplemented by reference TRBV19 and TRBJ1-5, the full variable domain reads DGGITQSPKYLFRKEGQNVTLSCEQNLNHDAMYWYRQDPGQGLRLIYYSQIVNDFQKGDIAEGYSVSREKKESFPLTVTSAQKNPTAFYLCASSIDRTGGDQPQHFGDGTRLSIL.

Incomplete CDR3 DNA: TGTGCCAGCAGTGGTCAGGGGGACACCGGGGAG. This gives the protein CASSGQGDTGE. The whole CDR3 sequence is CASSGQGDTGELFF. This sequence joins TRBV25-1 and TRBJ2-2; 7 bases fit TRBD1. Read sequence stops 3 residues before the CDR3 end, and the germline J gene provides the missing end. CDR3 length: 14 amino acids. Losses at the gene ends were 4 bases for V and 3 bases for J; bases not matched to a gene: 2. Germline V gene data show CDR1 as MGHDK and CDR2 as SYGVNS.

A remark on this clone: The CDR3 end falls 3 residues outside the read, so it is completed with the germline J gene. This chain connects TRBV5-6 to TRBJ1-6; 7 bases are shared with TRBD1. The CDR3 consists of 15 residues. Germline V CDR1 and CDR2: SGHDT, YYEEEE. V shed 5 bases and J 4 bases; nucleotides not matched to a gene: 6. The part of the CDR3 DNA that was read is TGTGCCAGCAGTCAACCGGGACAGTATAATTCACCC. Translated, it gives CASSQPGQYNSP. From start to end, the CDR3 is CASSQPGQYNSPLHF.

The chain's CDR3 is CAAQGLAGSEQYF. CDR3 bases read: TGTGCAGCACAGGGACTAGCGGGAAGCGAG. V is TRBV6-2 or TRBV6-3 and J is TRBJ2-7; 13 bases are shared with TRBD2. The read terminates 3 residues before the CDR3 end, so the remaining end is supplied by the germline J gene. Per the germline V gene, CDR1 is MNHEY and CDR2 is SVGEGT. CDR3 size: 13 residues.

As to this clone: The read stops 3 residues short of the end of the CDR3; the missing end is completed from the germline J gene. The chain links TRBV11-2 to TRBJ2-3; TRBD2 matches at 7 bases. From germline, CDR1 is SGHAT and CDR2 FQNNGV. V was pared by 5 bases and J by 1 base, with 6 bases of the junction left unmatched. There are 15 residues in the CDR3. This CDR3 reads CASSLASGGTDTQYF. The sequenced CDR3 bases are TGTGCCAGCAGCCTGGCGAGCGGGGGCACAGATACG.

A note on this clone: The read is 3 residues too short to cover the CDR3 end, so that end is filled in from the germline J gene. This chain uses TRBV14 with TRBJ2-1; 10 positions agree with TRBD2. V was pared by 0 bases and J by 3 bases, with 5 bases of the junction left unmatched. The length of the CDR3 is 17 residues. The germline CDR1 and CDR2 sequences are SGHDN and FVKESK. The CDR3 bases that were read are TGTGCCAGCAGCCAAGATCCGGGACTAGCGAGCTACAATGAG. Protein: CASSQDPGLASYNE. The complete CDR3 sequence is CASSQDPGLASYNEQFF.

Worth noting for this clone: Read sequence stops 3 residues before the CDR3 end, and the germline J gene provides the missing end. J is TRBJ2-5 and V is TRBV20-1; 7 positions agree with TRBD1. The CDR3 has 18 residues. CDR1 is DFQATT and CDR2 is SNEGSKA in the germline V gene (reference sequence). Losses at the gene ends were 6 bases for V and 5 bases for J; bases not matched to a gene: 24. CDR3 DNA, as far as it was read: TGCAGTGCGAACACGATCCTTTATCCGGGACAGATCACGGAGACC. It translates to CSANTILYPGQITET. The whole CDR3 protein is CSANTILYPGQITETQYF.

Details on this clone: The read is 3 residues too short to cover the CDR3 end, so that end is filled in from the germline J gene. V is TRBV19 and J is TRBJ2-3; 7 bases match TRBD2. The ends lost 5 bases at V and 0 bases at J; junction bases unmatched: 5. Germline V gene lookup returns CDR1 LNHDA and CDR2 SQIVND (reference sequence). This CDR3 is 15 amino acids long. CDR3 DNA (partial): TGTGCCAGTAGTCCCCGACTAGCCAGCACAGATACG. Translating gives CASSPRLASTDT. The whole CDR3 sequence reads CASSPRLASTDTQYF.